The clone carrying this T cell receptor beta chain came up once. Method: immunoSEQ multiplex PCR; TCRdb's copy keeps in-frame clones and lacks some. Of about 80,000 clones listed, 80% are singletons. This specimen comes from a study of blood T cell repertoires in COVID-19. Germline-derived CDR1 and CDR2 are KGHSH and LQKENI. This CDR3 region has 17 residues. The junction had 8 bases not matched to a gene; V was cut back by 1 base and J by 4 bases. The chain links TRBV18 to TRBJ2-5, with 11 bases identical to TRBD2. This clonotype originated in a man aged 60-69 years with active or convalescent COVID-19. Sample: peripheral blood. This chain's CDR3 is CASSPRNSGGARETQYF. CDR3 DNA sequence: TGTGCCAGCTCACCACGGAATAGCGGGGGGGCCCGAGAGACCCAGTACTTC. The variable domain in full, with the rest retrieved from reference TRBV18 and TRBJ2-5, is NAGVMQNPRHLVRRRGQEARLRCSPMKGHSHVYWYRQLPEEGLKFMVYLQKENIIDESGMPKERFSAEFPKEGPSILRIQQVVRGDSAAYFCASSPRNSGGARETQYFGPGTRLLVL.